This paragraph reports one T cell receptor beta chain. The data derive from a study of response to subunit inactivated influenza vaccine. Trimming stripped 0 bases from V and 7 bases from J, with 10 bases between. The CDR3 runs 14 residues. Looked up from germline, CDR1 is MNHEY and CDR2 is SVGEGT. TCRdb itself ran the RT-PCR reads through MiXCR, one entry per CDR3 protein. This table has approximately 530,000 distinct CDR3 sequences, 6.5% to 8% appearing once. This receptor was identified in a man between 50 and 69 years old who received an inactivated influenza vaccine. The sequenced sample was PBMCs from blood, obtained 23 to 25 months after vaccination. V and J are TRBV6-2 or TRBV6-3 and TRBJ1-3, with unresolved D. The CDR3 is CASSYSTLRNTIYF. The CDR3 DNA reads TGTGCCAGCAGTTACTCGACTCTGCGTAACACCATATATTTT.